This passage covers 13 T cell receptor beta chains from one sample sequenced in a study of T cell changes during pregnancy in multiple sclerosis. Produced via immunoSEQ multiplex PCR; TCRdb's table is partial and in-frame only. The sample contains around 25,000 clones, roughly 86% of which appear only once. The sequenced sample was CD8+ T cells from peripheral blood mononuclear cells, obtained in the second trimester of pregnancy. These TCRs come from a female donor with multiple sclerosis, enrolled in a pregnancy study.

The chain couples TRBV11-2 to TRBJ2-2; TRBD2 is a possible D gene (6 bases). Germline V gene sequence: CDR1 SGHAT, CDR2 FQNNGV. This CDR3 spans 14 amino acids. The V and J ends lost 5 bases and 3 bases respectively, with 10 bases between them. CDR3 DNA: TGTGCCAGCAGCCCCTGGGGGGACACCGGGGAGCTGTTTTTT. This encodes CASSPWGDTGELFF.

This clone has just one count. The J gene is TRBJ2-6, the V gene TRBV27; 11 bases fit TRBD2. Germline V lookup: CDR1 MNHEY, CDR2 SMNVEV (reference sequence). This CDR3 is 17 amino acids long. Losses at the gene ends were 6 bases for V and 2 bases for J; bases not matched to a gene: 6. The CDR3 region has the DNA TGTGCCAGCAGCCTTAGCGGGGGGGCCCCTGGGGCCAACGTCCTGACTTTC. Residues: CASSLSGGAPGANVLTF.

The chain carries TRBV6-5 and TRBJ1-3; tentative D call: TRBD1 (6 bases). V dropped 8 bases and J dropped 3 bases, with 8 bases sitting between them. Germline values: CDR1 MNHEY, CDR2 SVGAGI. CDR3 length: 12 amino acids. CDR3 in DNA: TGTGCCAGCGGACAGTTTGGAAACACCATATATTTT. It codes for CASGQFGNTIYF.

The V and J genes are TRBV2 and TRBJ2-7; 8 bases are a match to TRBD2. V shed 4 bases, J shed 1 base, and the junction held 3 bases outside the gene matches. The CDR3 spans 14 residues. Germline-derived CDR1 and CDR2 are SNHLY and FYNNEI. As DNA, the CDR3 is TGTGCCAGCAGTGGGCCTAGCGGGTCCTACGAGCAGTACTTC. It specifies CASSGPSGSYEQYF.

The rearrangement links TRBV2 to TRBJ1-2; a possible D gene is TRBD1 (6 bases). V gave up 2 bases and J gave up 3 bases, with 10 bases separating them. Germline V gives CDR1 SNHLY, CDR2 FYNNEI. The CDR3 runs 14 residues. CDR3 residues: CASSETGFDYGYTF. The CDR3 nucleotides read TGTGCCAGCAGTGAAACAGGGTTTGACTATGGCTACACCTTC.

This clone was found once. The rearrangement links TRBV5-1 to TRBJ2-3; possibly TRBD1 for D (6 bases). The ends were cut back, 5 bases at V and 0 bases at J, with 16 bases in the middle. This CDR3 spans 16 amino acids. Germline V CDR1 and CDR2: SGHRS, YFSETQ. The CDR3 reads CASSGTTTGSTDTQYF. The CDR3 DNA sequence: TGCGCCAGCAGTGGCACTACAACAGGGAGCACAGATACGCAGTATTTT.

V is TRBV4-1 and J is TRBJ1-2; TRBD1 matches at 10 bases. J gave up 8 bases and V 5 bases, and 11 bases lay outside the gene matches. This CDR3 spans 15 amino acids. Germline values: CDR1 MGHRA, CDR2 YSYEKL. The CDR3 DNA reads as TGCGCCAGCAGCTTCTCGACAGGGGGCAGGGAAGGCTACACCTTC. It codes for CASSFSTGGREGYTF.

The CDR3 loop is CASSGGGGWLINYGYTF. The CDR3 region has the DNA TGTGCCAGCAGTGGGGGAGGAGGGTGGCTAATTAACTATGGCTACACCTTC. The rearrangement links TRBV6-1 to TRBJ1-2, with no clear D. Trimming shortened V by 4 bases and J by 1 base, and 19 bases separated the two germline ends. Per germline, CDR1 MNHNS and CDR2 SASEGT. This CDR3 contains 17 residues.

CDR3 nucleotides: TGCGCCAGCAGCCCCCGACAGGCCCCAGAGGTTAACTATGGCTACACCTTC. This gives the protein CASSPRQAPEVNYGYTF. This sequence joins TRBV4-1 and TRBJ1-2; D is perhaps TRBD1 (6 bases). CDR1 MGHRA and CDR2 YSYEKL come from the germline V gene. V gave up 4 bases and J gave up 1 base, with 19 bases separating them. This CDR3 region has 17 residues.

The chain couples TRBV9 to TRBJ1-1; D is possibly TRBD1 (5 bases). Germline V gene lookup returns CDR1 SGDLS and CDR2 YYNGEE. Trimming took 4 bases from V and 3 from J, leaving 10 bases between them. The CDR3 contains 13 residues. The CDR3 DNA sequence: TGTGCCAGCAGCCACGGGGGGGACACTGAAGCTTTCTTT. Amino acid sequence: CASSHGGDTEAFF.

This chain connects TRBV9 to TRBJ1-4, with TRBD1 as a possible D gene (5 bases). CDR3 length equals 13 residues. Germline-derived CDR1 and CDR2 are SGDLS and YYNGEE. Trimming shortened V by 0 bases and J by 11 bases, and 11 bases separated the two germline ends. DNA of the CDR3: TGTGCCAGCAGCGTAGGCAGGAAGGGGAAACTGTTTTTT. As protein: CASSVGRKGKLFF.

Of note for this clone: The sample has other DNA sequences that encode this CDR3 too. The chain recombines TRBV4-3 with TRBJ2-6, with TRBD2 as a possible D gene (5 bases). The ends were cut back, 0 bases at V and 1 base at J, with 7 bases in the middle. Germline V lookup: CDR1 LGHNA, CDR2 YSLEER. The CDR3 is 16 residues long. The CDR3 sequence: CASSQESGSGANVLTF. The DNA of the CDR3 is TGCGCCAGCAGCCAAGAATCGGGGTCTGGGGCCAACGTCCTGACTTTC.

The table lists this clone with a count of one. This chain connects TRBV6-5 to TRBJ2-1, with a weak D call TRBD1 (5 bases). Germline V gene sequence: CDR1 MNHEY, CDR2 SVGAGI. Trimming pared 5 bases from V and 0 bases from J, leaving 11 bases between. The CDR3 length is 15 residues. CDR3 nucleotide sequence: TGTGCCAGCAGTCCGACAGCGAGCTCCTACAATGAGCAGTTCTTC. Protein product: CASSPTASSYNEQFF.